This passage covers 3 T cell receptor beta chains from one sample sequenced in a study of blood T cells in healthy people across ages. Through a sample-barcoded 5' primer and a J-beta primer mix, a second PCR was run for roughly 6 to 11 cycles. TCRdb passed the 5' RACE reads through MiXCR, listing each CDR3 protein once. The sample includes approximately 1,000,000 distinct CDR3 sequences, 45% of them seen just once. The sequencing sample was made of blood. These receptor sequences come from a woman aged 55-69 years in good health.

In its sample, this clonotype was seen a few times. The chain carries TRBV27 and TRBJ2-3; tentative D call: TRBD2 (6 bases). The CDR3 length is 13 residues. Germline V gene lookup returns CDR1 MNHEY and CDR2 SMNVEV (reference sequence). The ends were cut back, 6 bases at V and 3 bases at J, with 10 bases in the middle. As DNA, the CDR3 is TGTGCCAGCAGCACACGGGAGACAGATACGCAGTATTTT. This translates into CASSTRETDTQYF.

This clonotype was seen only a few times. At one of its ends the junction is not consistent with the germline gene, which may arise from a read error. The J gene is TRBJ2-3, the V gene TRBV6-1; 8 bases align to TRBD1. The CDR3 consists of 14 residues. The germline V gene has CDR1 MNHNS and CDR2 SASEGT. CDR3 in DNA: TGTGCCAGCAGGGAAGCAGGGGGCGCAGATACGCAGTATTTT. As protein: CASREAGGADTQYF.

V usage is TRBV7-9 and J usage is TRBJ2-1, with D possibly TRBD2 on 6 matching bases. The CDR3 runs 16 residues. Per the germline V gene, CDR1 is SEHNR and CDR2 is FQNEAQ (reference sequence). V lost 0 bases to trimming and J lost 1 base, with 10 bases between them. This chain's CDR3 is CASSLADRESYNEQFF. The CDR3 nucleotides are TGTGCCAGCAGCTTAGCGGACCGGGAGTCCTACAATGAGCAGTTCTTC. Combining the CDR3 with reference TRBV7-9 and TRBJ2-1 gives the whole variable domain DTGVSQNPRHKITKRGQNVTFRCDPISEHNRLYWYRQTLGQGPEFLTYFQNEAQLEKSRLLSDRFSAERPKGSFSTLEIQRTEQGDSAMYLCASSLADRESYNEQFFGPGTRLTVL.